This TCR beta chain was found in a study of T cells in Graves' hyperthyroidism and ophthalmopathy. This clonotype was observed many times. Amplified TCR beta CDR3 regions derived from RNA transcripts. HTBI primers drove first-round RT-PCR of the TCR CDR3. One entry per CDR3 protein, called by TCRdb with MiXCR from the multiplex PCR reads. The sample records 370,000 or so distinct CDR3 sequences, roughly 13% being singletons. Sequenced material: blood. The receptor comes from a man aged 30 to 45 with Graves' hyperthyroidism that later progressed to Graves' ophthalmopathy.

CDR3 loop: CASTNRGDRNSNQPQHF. The CDR3 bases are TGTGCCAGCACTAATCGGGGGGACCGCAATAGCAATCAGCCCCAGCATTTT. V and J are TRBV12-3 or TRBV12-4 and TRBJ1-5, with D possibly TRBD1 on 5 matching bases. V lost 7 bases and J lost 0, with 19 bases in between. This CDR3 is 17 amino acids long.